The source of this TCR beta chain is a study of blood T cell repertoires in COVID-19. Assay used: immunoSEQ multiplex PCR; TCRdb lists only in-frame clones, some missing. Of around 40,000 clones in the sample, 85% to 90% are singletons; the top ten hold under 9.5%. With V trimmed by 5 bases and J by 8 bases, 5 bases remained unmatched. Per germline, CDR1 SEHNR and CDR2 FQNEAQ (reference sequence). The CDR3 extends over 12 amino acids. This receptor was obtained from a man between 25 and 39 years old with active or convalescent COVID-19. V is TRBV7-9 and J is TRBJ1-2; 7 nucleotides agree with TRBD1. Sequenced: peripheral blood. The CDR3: CASSPTGDGYTF. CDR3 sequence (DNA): TGTGCCAGCAGCCCCACAGGGGACGGCTACACCTTC.